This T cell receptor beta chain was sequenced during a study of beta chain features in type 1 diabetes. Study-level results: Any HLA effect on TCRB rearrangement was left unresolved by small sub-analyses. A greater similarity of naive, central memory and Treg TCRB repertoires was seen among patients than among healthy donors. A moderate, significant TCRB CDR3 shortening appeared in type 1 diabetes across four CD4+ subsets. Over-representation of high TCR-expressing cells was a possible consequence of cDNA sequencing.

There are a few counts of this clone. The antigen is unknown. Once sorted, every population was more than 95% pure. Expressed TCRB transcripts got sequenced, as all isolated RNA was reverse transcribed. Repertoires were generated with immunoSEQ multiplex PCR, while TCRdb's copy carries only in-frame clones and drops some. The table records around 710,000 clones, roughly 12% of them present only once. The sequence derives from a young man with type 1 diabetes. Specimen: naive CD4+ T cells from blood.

The CDR3 bases are TGTGCCAGCTCACCAGCGACAGGTACTAGCACAGATACGCAGTATTTT. This encodes CASSPATGTSTDTQYF. The chain links TRBV18 to TRBJ2-3; TRBD1 might be the D (6 bases). This CDR3 spans 16 amino acids. Germline CDR1 KGHSH, CDR2 LQKENI. Trimming left V 2 bases short and J 0 bases short, with 12 bases between.